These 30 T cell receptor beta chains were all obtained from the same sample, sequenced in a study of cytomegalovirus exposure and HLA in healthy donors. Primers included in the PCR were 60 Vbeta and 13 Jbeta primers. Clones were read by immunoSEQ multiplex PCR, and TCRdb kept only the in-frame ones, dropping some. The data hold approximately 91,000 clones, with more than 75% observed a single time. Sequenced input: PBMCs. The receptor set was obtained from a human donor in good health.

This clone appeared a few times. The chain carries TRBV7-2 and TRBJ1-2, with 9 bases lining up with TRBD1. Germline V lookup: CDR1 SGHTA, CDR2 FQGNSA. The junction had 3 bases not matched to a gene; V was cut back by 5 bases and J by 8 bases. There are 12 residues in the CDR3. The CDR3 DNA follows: TGTGCCAGCAGCCCTGACAGGGGGGGCTACACCTTC. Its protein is CASSPDRGGYTF. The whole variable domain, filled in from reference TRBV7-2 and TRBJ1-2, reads GAGVSQSPSNKVTEKGKDVELRCDPISGHTALYWYRQSLGQGLEFLIYFQGNSAPDKSGLPSDRFSAERTGGSVSTLTIQRTQQEDSAVYLCASSPDRGGYTFGSGTRLTVV.

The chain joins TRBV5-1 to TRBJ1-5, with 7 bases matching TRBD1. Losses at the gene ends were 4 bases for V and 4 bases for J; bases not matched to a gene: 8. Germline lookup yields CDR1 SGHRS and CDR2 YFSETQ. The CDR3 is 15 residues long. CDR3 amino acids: CASSLWTGENQPQHF. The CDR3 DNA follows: TGCGCCAGCAGCCTGTGGACAGGAGAGAATCAGCCCCAGCATTTT.

The chain's CDR3 is CSVGGGGQPQHF. The CDR3 nucleotides read TGCAGCGTAGGAGGGGGGGGTCAGCCCCAGCATTTT. This chain uses TRBV29-1 with TRBJ1-5; D possibly corresponds to TRBD1 (6 bases). CDR1 and CDR2 (germline): SQVTM, ANQGSEA. V was shortened by 6 bases and J by 6 bases, with 12 bases between the two germline ends. This CDR3 has 12 amino acids.

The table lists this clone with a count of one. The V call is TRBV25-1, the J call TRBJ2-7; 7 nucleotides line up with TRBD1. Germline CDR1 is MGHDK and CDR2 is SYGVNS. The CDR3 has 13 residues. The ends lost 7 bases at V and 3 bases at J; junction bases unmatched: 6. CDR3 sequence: CASTATGHYEQYF. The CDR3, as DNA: TGTGCCAGCACCGCGACAGGGCACTACGAGCAGTACTTC.

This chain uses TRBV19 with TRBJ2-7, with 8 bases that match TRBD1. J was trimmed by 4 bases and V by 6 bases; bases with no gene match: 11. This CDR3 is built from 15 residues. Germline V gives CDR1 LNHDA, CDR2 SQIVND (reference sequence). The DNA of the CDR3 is TGTGCCAGTAGCGCCGGGACAGGCGTGTTTTACGAGCAGTACTTC. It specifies CASSAGTGVFYEQYF.

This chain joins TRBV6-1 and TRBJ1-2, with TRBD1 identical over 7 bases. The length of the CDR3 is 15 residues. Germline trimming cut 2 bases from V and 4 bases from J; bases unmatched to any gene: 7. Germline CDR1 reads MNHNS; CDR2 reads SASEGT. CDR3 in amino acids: CASSESGQDFYGYTF. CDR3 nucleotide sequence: TGTGCCAGCAGTGAATCAGGACAGGACTTCTATGGCTACACCTTC.

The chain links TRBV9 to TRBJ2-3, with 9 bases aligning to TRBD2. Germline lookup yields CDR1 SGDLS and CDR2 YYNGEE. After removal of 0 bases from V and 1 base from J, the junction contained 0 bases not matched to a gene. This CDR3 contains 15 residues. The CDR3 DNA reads TGTGCCAGCAGCGTAGGCGGGGGGGGCACAGATACGCAGTATTTT. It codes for CASSVGGGGTDTQYF.

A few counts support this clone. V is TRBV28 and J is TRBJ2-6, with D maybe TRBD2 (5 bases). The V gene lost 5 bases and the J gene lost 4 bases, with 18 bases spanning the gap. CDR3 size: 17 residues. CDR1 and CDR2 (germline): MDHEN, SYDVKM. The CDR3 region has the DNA TGTGCCAGCAGTCCCTCGGGGTCCTCAGGAGGGGCCAACGTCCTGACTTTC. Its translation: CASSPSGSSGGANVLTF.

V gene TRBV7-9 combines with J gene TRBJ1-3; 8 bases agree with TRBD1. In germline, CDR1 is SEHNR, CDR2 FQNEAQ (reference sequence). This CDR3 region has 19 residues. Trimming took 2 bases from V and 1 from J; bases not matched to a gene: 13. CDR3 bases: TGTGCCAGCAGCTTATACGCAGGGGGCAGCCCGAATTCTGGAAACACCATATATTTT. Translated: CASSLYAGGSPNSGNTIYF.

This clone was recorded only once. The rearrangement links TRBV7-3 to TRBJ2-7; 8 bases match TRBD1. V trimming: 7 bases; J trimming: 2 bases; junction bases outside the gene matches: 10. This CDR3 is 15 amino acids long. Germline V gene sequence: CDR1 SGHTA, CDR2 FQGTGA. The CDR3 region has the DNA TGTGCCAGCACCCCAGGGGGCGGTCAAGCCTACGAGCAGTACTTC. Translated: CASTPGGGQAYEQYF.

The CDR3 loop reads CASSTGTGGPYEQYF. CDR3 in DNA: TGTGCCAGCAGCACTGGGACAGGGGGCCCCTACGAGCAGTACTTC. The V and J genes are TRBV7-9 and TRBJ2-7, with 12 positions matching TRBD1. The trim removed 5 bases at V and 2 bases at J, leaving 4 bases unmatched. Germline V gene lookup returns CDR1 SEHNR and CDR2 FQNEAQ (reference sequence). The CDR3 extends over 15 amino acids.

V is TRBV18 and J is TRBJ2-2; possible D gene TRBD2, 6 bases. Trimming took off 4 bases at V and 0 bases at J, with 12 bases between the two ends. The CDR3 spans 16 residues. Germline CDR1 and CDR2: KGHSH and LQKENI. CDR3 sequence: CASSLFGTANTGELFF. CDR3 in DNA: TGTGCCAGCTCACTCTTCGGGACTGCGAACACCGGGGAGCTGTTTTTT.

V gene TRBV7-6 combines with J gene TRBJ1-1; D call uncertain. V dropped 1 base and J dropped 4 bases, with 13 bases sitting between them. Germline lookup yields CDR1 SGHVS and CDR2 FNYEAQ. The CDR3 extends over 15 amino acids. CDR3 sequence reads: CASSLEAGRRTEAFF. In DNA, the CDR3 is TGTGCCAGCAGCTTAGAGGCGGGCAGACGCACTGAAGCTTTCTTT.

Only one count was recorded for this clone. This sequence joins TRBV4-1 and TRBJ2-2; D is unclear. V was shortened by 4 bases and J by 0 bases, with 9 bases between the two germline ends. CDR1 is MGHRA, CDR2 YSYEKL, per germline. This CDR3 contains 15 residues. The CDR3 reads CASSLLPTNTGELFF. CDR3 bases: TGCGCCAGCAGCCTCCTACCCACGAACACCGGGGAGCTGTTTTTT.

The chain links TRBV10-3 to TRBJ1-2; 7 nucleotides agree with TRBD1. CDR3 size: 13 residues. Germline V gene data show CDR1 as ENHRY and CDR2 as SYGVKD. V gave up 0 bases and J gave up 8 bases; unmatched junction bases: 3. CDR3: CAISESRGEGYTF. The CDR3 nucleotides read TGTGCCATCAGTGAGTCCAGGGGGGAAGGCTACACCTTC.

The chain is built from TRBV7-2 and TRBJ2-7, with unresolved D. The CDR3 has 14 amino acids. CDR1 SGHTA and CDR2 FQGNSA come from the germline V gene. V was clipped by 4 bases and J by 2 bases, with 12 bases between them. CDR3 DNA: TGTGCCAGCAGCTCCTTGGCCCTTCCCTACGAGCAGTACTTC. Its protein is CASSSLALPYEQYF.

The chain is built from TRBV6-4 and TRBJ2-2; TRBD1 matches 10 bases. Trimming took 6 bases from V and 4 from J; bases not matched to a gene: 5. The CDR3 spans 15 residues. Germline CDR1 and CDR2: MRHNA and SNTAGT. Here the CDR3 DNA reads TGTGCCAGCAGCCCGGGACAGGGGCTCACCGGGGAGCTGTTTTTT. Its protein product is CASSPGQGLTGELFF.

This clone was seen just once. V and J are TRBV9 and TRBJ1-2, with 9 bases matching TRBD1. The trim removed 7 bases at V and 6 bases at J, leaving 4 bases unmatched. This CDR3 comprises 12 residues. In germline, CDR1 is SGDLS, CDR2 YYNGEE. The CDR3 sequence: CASGDRVHGYTF. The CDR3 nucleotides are TGTGCCAGCGGGGACAGGGTCCATGGCTACACCTTC.

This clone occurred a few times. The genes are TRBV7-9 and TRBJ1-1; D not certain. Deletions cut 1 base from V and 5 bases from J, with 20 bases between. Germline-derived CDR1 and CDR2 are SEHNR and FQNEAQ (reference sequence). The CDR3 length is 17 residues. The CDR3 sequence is CASSLGLNGPYGTEAFF. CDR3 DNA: TGTGCCAGCAGCTTAGGTCTAAATGGGCCCTATGGGACTGAAGCTTTCTTT.

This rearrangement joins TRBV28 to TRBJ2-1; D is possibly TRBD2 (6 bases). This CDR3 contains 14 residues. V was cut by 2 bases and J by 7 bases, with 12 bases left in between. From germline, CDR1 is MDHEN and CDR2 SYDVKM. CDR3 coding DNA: TGTGCCAGCAGTTTAAAGGCAGGAGGGAATGAGCAGTTCTTC. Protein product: CASSLKAGGNEQFF.

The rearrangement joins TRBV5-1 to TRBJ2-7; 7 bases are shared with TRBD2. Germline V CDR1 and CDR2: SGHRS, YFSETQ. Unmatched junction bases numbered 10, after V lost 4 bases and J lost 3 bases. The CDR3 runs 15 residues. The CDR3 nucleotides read TGCGCCAGCAGCCGCCGGGCGGGGGTATACTACGAGCAGTACTTC. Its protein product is CASSRRAGVYYEQYF.

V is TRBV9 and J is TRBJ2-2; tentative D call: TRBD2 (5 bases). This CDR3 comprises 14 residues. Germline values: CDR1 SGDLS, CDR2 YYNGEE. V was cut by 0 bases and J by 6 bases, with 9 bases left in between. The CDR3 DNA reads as TGTGCCAGCAGCGTAGGCGGGCTGGCCGGGGAGCTGTTTTTT. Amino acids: CASSVGGLAGELFF.

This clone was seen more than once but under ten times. The CDR3 bases are TGTACTGTGGGGGGTGGTGGGGCCAACGTCCTGACTTTC. Protein sequence: CTVGGGGANVLTF. The rearrangement joins TRBV6-1 to TRBJ2-6, with D perhaps TRBD2 (6 bases). The germline CDR1 and CDR2 sequences are MNHNS and SASEGT. The length of the CDR3 is 13 residues.

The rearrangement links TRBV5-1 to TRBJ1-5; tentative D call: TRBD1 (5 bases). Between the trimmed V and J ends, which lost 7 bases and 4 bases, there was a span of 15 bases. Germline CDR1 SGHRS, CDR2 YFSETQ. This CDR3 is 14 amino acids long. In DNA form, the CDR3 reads TGCGCCAGCTCTCCCGGGACTAGGAATCAGCCCCAGCATTTT. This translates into CASSPGTRNQPQHF.

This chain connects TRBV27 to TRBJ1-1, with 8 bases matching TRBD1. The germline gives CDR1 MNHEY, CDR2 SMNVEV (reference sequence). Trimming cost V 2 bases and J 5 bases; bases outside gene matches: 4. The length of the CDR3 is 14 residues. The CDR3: CASSLRTGRTEAFF. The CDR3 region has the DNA TGTGCCAGCAGTTTACGGACAGGGAGGACTGAAGCTTTCTTT.

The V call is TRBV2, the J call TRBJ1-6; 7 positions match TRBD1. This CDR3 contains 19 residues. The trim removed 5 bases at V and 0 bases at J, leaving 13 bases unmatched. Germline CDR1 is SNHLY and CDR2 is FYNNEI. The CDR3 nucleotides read TGTGCCAGCAGTCTCTACCCTACAGGGGAGAGCTCCTATAATTCACCCCTCCACTTT. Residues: CASSLYPTGESSYNSPLHF.

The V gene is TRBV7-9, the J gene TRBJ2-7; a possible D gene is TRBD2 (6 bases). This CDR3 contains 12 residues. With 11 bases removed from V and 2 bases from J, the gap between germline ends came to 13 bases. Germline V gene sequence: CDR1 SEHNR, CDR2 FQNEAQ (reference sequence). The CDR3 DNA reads TGTGCCCCTCCGGACTACGCCTACGAGCAGTACTTC. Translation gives CAPPDYAYEQYF.

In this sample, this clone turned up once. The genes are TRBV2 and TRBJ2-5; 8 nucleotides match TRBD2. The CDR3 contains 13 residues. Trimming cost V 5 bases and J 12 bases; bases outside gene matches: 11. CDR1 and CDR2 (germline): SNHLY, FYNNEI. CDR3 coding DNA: TGTGCCAGCAGTCCCCGGGGGGGAGTAGACAAGTACTTC. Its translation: CASSPRGGVDKYF.

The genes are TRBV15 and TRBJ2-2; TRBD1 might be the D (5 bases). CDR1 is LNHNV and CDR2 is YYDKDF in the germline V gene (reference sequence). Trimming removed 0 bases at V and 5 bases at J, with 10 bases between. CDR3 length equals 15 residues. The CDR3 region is CATSRDKRQTGELFF. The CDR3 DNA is TGTGCCACCAGCAGAGACAAAAGACAGACCGGGGAGCTGTTTTTT.

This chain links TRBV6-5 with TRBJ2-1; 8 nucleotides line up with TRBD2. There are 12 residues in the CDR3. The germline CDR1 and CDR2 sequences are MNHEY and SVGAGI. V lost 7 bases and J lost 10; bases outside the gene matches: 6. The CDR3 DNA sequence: TGTGCCAGCAAAGTAGCGGGGCGGGAGCAGTTCTTC. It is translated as CASKVAGREQFF.